This is a list of T cell receptor beta chains from one sample in a study of cytomegalovirus exposure and HLA in healthy donors. The table came from immunoSEQ multiplex PCR; TCRdb's copy has only in-frame clones and leaves some out. The table has 200,000 to 250,000 clones, 77% seen once. The sequenced material came from PBMCs. Receptors were obtained from a woman aged 55 to 70 in good health and CMV-seropositive. CDR3s include the opening cysteine and the closing phenylalanine or tryptophan. Each record gives: V gene, clone size, CDR3 length, J gene, D gene, CDR3 DNA, CDR3 protein. A D gene is named only where the DNA matches it firmly. Size is omitted from some rows. Given values are once, few, many or a class for expanded clones.

>TRBV6-5|.|16|TRBJ2-1|TRBD1
TGTGCCAGCAGTTTCACAGGGGGCGGCTCCTACAATGAGCAGTTCTTC
CASSFTGGGSYNEQFF
>TRBV27|.|14|TRBJ1-5|.
TGTGCCAGTACGTCCCAGGGGTCCCATCAGCCCCAGCATTTT
CASTSQGSHQPQHF
>TRBV9|.|14|TRBJ2-7|TRBD1
TGTGCCAGCAGCGTCCAAGGGACAGGGAACGAGCAGTACTTC
CASSVQGTGNEQYF
>TRBV5-1|.|17|TRBJ2-1|TRBD2
TGCGCCAGCAGGACAACTAGCGGGAGTTTATATTACAATGAGCAGTTCTTC
CASRTTSGSLYYNEQFF
>TRBV30|.|20|TRBJ1-6|.
TGTGCCTCCCCAGGGGACAAAATTCGAAGACGTTTGATCTATAATTCACCCCTCCACTTT
CASPGDKIRRRLIYNSPLHF
>TRBV9|.|11|TRBJ2-3|.
TGTGCCAGCCCCCCGGGAGATACGCAGTATTTT
CASPPGDTQYF
>TRBV7-9|.|14|TRBJ1-2|.
TGTGCCAGCAGCTTAGGGGGGGCTAACTATGGCTACACCTTC
CASSLGGANYGYTF
>TRBV4-3|.|16|TRBJ2-6|TRBD2
TGCGCCAGCAGCCTCCAAGCGGGGGCTGGGGCCAACGTCCTGACTTTC
CASSLQAGAGANVLTF
>TRBV5-1|.|18|TRBJ1-2|.
TGCGCCAGCAGCTTGACGAGGGTAAGGACTAATCCGAACTATGGCTACACCTTC
CASSLTRVRTNPNYGYTF
>TRBV18|.|16|TRBJ2-2|.
TGTGCCAGCTCACCACGACCTGACAGATTCACCGGGGAGCTGTTTTTT
CASSPRPDRFTGELFF
>TRBV7-9|.|15|TRBJ2-3|TRBD2
TGTGCCAGCAGCCGGACTAGCGGGAACGCAGATACGCAGTATTTT
CASSRTSGNADTQYF
>TRBV6-6|.|14|TRBJ1-1|.
TGTGCCAGCAGCCCCGGGGTTGGTGGAACTGAAGCTTTCTTT
CASSPGVGGTEAFF
>TRBV30|few|11|TRBJ1-2|.
TGTGCCTGGAGTACATTAAGAGGCTACACCTTC
CAWSTLRGYTF
>TRBV4-3|few|13|TRBJ1-2|.
TGCGCCAGCAGCCGTGGACAGAACTATGGCTACACCTTC
CASSRGQNYGYTF
>TRBV28|.|17|TRBJ2-2|TRBD1
TGTGCCAGCAGGACAACCAGGGGACAGGGGAGGACCGGGGAGCTGTTTTTT
CASRTTRGQGRTGELFF
>TRBV20-1|few|10|TRBJ2-1|.
TGCAGTGCCTCTTCCAATGAGCAGTTCTTC
CSASSNEQFF
>TRBV30|.|15|TRBJ2-2|TRBD1
TGTGCCTGGAGTGTACCCGGACAGGGGATCGGGGAGCTGTTTTTT
CAWSVPGQGIGELFF
>TRBV7-9|.|15|TRBJ1-2|.
TGTGCCAGCAGCCCGATTAACGTAGGGAGCGGGGGCTACACCTTC
CASSPINVGSGGYTF
>TRBV6-5|.|15|TRBJ2-5|TRBD2
TGTGCCAGCAGCTCTAGCGGGAGGTTCCAAGAGACCCAGTACTTC
CASSSSGRFQETQYF